The sequence of this TCR beta chain was determined in a study of shared clonotypes between healthy human individuals. For this clone: Its antigen is unknown.

Study findings and constraints: Apart from blood, nothing was sampled; tissue repertoires likely differ.

This CDR3 has 15 residues. V lost 3 bases to trimming and J lost 0 bases; unmatched junction nucleotides: 3. Germline V gives CDR1 SGHVS, CDR2 FNYEAQ. Execution of the assay was at deep level. Here immunoSEQ multiplex PCR was the method, and the copy in TCRdb shows in-frame clones only, minus some. The sample comprises roughly 2,300,000 clones, about nine tenths of which are singletons, and roughly 0.34% rests with the top ten. The chain is built from TRBV7-6 and TRBJ2-7, with 9 positions matching TRBD2. Sequencing used naive CD4+ T cells from PBMCs. Subset meaning: CD45RA+ positively selected. The origin of this receptor is a man aged 18 to 29 in good health. Some clones in this sample may be carry-over from other donors' samples. CDR3 DNA sequence: TGTGCCAGCAGCTTCAGACTAGCGGACTCCTACGAGCAGTACTTC. Translated, it gives CASSFRLADSYEQYF.